The TCR beta chain described here comes from a study of OX40 agonist ivuxolimab in advanced cancers. The overall study: Among those treated, three patients had partial responses, one with hepatocellular carcinoma and two with cutaneous melanoma.

Regarding this clone: The antigen remains unidentified.

Study-wide findings and caveats: At 0.1 to 3.0 mg/kg and by week 6, CD4+ and CD8+ T cells in the blood had expanded clonally. Relative to CD4+, CD8+ T cells held more expanded clones on average.

V was clipped by 4 bases and J by 0 bases, with 10 bases between them. CDR1 SGHRS and CDR2 YFSETQ come from the germline V gene. The CDR3 is 14 amino acids. Method: immunoSEQ multiplex PCR; TCRdb's copy keeps in-frame clones and lacks some. Counted here are 45,000 to 55,000 clones, approximately 86% occurring once; the ten biggest clones make up about 1.2%. This specimen was CD4+ or CD8+ T cells sorted from blood, taken in a trial of the OX40 agonist ivuxolimab. V and J are TRBV5-1 and TRBJ1-1; D is possibly TRBD1 (6 bases). This clonotype was obtained from an adult with an advanced solid tumor such as melanoma, head and neck, liver or kidney cancer. The CDR3 is CASSVGALNTEAFF. CDR3 coding DNA: TGCGCCAGCAGCGTGGGGGCCTTGAACACTGAAGCTTTCTTT.